This record looks at one TCR beta chain sequence and its context. Its target is unknown. TCRdb's copy holds only in-frame clones and misses some; the assay was immunoSEQ multiplex PCR. This sample has under 55,000 clones, with roughly 79% found just once. The sort gate was single viable CD3+CD4+CD8-CD45RO+ cells for memory CD4+ T cells. CD4+ T cells were isolated by positive magnetic selection. The data originate from a study of memory CD4+ T cells and cytomegalovirus serostatus. In the study overall: Donors were healthy Belgian adults, several CMV seropositive and approximately 25 seronegative.

The study, taken as a whole, reports: Suggested: most of the CMV-linked TCR signature lies in CD4+ memory cells.

There are 18 residues in the CDR3. Germline V gene sequence: CDR1 SGHRS, CDR2 YFSETQ. Trimming removed 1 base from V and 2 bases from J, with 22 bases in between. Sample: memory CD4+ T cells from blood. The rearrangement uses TRBV5-1 and TRBJ2-7; either TRBD1 or TRBD2 may supply D (6 bases each). This receptor was taken from an adult in good health and CMV-seronegative. CDR3 region: CASSLSGRGQGRTYEQYF. Written as DNA, the CDR3 is TGCGCCAGCAGCTTGAGCGGCAGGGGCCAAGGGAGGACCTACGAGCAGTACTTC.